This TCR beta chain was identified in a study of T cell responses to AZD1222 COVID-19 vaccine. Regarding the study as a whole: There were repertoire samples only from the period after the peak T cell response. Spike-specific TCR breadth and depth were elevated following two AZD1222 doses.

The protocol was immunoSEQ multiplex PCR, while the TCRdb copy is restricted to in-frame clones and leaves out a portion. This table holds 95,000 to 150,000 clones, approximately 88% found once. Of note for this clone: Antigen: not known.

Source: peripheral blood, taken on day 0 of AZD1222 vaccination. This receptor was obtained from an adult in good health.

This CDR3 reads CASSSTGGLNTEAFF. The CDR3 coding sequence is TGTGCCAGCAGCTCCACAGGGGGCCTGAACACTGAAGCTTTCTTT. J is TRBJ1-1 and V is TRBV5-4; TRBD1 agrees at 9 bases. With V trimmed by 3 bases and J by 0 bases, 3 bases remained unmatched. Germline V gives CDR1 SGHNT, CDR2 YYREEE (reference sequence). The CDR3 sequence is 15 residues long.